The clone carrying this T cell receptor beta chain showed up many times. Its antigen is undetermined. The germline V gene has CDR1 DFQATT and CDR2 SNEGSKA (reference sequence). V shed 2 bases and J shed 9 bases, with 8 bases lying between them. This CDR3 is 12 amino acids long. The data originate from a study of glioma-infiltrating T cells. Notes on the study in general: Tissue-blood divergence was below expectation in non-neoplastic patients, above in gliomas.

Amplification of TCR alpha and beta CDR3 regions from RNA used iRepertoire nested multiplex PCR. Input was about 100-450 ng of tissue mRNA or PBMC total RNA. Via MiXCR, TCRdb re-called the multiplex PCR reads, giving one row per CDR3 protein. The data show about 130,000 distinct CDR3 sequences, with about 22% seen just once and around a quarter held by the top ten. The clonotype originates from a human donor with low-grade glioma or glioblastoma, undergoing nonglioma brain surgery, or in good health (not recorded which). This chain joins TRBV20-1 and TRBJ1-6, with D possibly matching TRBD1 (5 bases). Sample: glioma tissue, nonneoplastic brain tissue, or PBMCs (not recorded which). The CDR3 coding sequence is TGCAGTGCTAGACAGGGAGGTTCACCCCTCCACTTT. Residues: CSARQGGSPLHF.